These T cell receptor beta chains were read from a single sample in a study of shared clonotypes between healthy human individuals. Method: immunoSEQ multiplex PCR; TCRdb's copy keeps in-frame clones and lacks some. The sample holds about 1 million clones, about 75% seen once. Sequencing was performed on memory CD4+ T cells sorted from blood. The origin of the receptors is a man aged 18 to 35 in good health. CDR3s include the opening cysteine and the closing phenylalanine or tryptophan. A D gene is named only where the DNA matches it firmly. Only some rows state a clone size, as once, few, many or a class for expanded clones.

j_gene | abundance | v_gene | d_gene | CDR3nt | CDR3aa
TRBJ2-3 | . | TRBV7-2 | TRBD2 | TGTGCCAGCAGCAAGACTAGCGGGAGTGTCCCAGATACGCAGTATTTT | CASSKTSGSVPDTQYF
TRBJ2-5 | once | TRBV23-1 | . | TGCGCCAGCAGTCAACCTGTGGAAGGGGGAGCGGAGACCCAGTACTTC | CASSQPVEGGAETQYF
TRBJ2-3 | . | TRBV18 | . | TGTGCCAGCTCACCACCAGCGACAGATACGCAGTATTTT | CASSPPATDTQYF
TRBJ2-2 | . | TRBV9 | . | TGTGCCAGCAGCGCCCAGGGCGGGGAGCTGTTTTTT | CASSAQGGELFF
TRBJ2-5 | . | TRBV28 | TRBD2 | TGTGCCAGCAGTGAGACTAGCGGCAAAGAGACCCAGTACTTC | CASSETSGKETQYF
TRBJ1-6 | once | TRBV15 | . | TGTGCCACCAGCAGAGAGGTTTCACCCCTCCACTTT | CATSREVSPLHF
TRBJ1-1 | few | TRBV6-5 | TRBD1 | TGTGCCAGCAGTTACTCTGGACAGGGAGCTGAAGCTTTCTTT | CASSYSGQGAEAFF
TRBJ1-1 | . | TRBV11-3 | . | TGTGCCAGCAGCTTAGTTCCCAGACCAGGCGCTGAAGCTTTCTTT | CASSLVPRPGAEAFF
TRBJ2-2 | . | TRBV7-3 | TRBD1 | TGTGCCAGCAGCAAGACAGGGGCACCGAACACCGGGGAGCTGTTTTTT | CASSKTGAPNTGELFF
TRBJ2-5 | . | TRBV7-9 | . | TGTGCCAGCAGCTTACAAGGGGTAGGAGAGACCCAGTACTTC | CASSLQGVGETQYF
TRBJ1-5 | . | TRBV7-2 | . | TGTGCCAGCATGGCTATGCTGGGAAATCAGCCCCAGCATTTT | CASMAMLGNQPQHF
TRBJ1-3 | . | TRBV7-9 | . | TGTGCCAGCAGCTTACGGGGGGCCTTGGGCACCATATATTTT | CASSLRGALGTIYF
TRBJ1-6 | once | TRBV30 | . | TGTGCCTGGAGTGTCGCCGGGTTTAGGTCACCCCTCCACTTT | CAWSVAGFRSPLHF
TRBJ1-4 | . | TRBV14 | . | TGTGCCAGCAGCCAAGATTATCGGGGGCTGTTTTTT | CASSQDYRGLFF
TRBJ1-2 | few | TRBV5-1 | TRBD1 | TGCGCCAGCAGCCCCAGGACAGGGACCAACTATGGCTACACCTTC | CASSPRTGTNYGYTF
TRBJ2-5 | . | TRBV4-1 | TRBD1 | TGCGCCAGCAGCCGCATACAGGGGGCAGGGGAGACCCAGTACTTC | CASSRIQGAGETQYF
TRBJ2-7 | . | TRBV7-2 | TRBD1 | TGTGCCAGCAGCTTAGGGACCCCCTGGGACAGCTACGAGCAGTACTTC | CASSLGTPWDSYEQYF
TRBJ1-1 | . | TRBV27 | . | TGTGCCAGCAGATGGGGATCCACTGAAGCTTTCTTT | CASRWGSTEAFF
TRBJ2-5 | . | TRBV19 | TRBD1 | TGTGCCAGTAGTCCCGGGACAGGGGAACGAGAGACCCAGTACTTC | CASSPGTGERETQYF
TRBJ2-5 | . | TRBV7-2 | . | TGTGCCAGCAGCTTGAATCGGGGAGAGACCCAGTACTTC | CASSLNRGETQYF
TRBJ1-4 | . | TRBV28 | . | TGTGCCAGCAGTTTATCGGGAACAACTAATGAAAAACTGTTTTTT | CASSLSGTTNEKLFF
TRBJ1-2 | . | TRBV6-5 | TRBD1 | TGTGCCAGCAGTTATATTAGGGACAGGAGAGGGGATGGCTACACCTTC | CASSYIRDRRGDGYTF
TRBJ1-6 | . | TRBV9 | . | TGTGCCAGCAGCGTAGACGGCAGGGCTAATTCACCCCTCCACTTT | CASSVDGRANSPLHF
TRBJ2-7 | . | TRBV11-2 | TRBD1 | TGTGCCAGCACCTGGGGGACAGCCTCCTACGAGCAGTACTTC | CASTWGTASYEQYF
TRBJ2-2 | . | TRBV6-5 | TRBD1 | TGTGCCAGCAGTTCCATGACAGGGTCCGGGGAGCTGTTTTTT | CASSSMTGSGELFF
TRBJ2-2 | . | TRBV5-6 | . | TGTGCCAGCAGTCCCGTCGACGAGTCGAACACCGGGGAGCTGTTTTTT | CASSPVDESNTGELFF
TRBJ2-3 | once | TRBV6-1 | . | TGTGCCAGCACCAGCCCCATAAGCGGGCACCAGTATTTT | CASTSPISGHQYF
TRBJ1-2 | . | TRBV19 | . | TGTGCCAGTAGTATAGGTGGAGACGCCGCCTATGGCTACACCTTC | CASSIGGDAAYGYTF
TRBJ1-6 | few | TRBV6-4 | . | TGTGCCAGCAGCCTAAGGGGGGATAATTCACCCCTCCACTTT | CASSLRGDNSPLHF
TRBJ2-5 | . | TRBV6-5 | . | TGTGCCAGCAGCCCTAATCAAGAGACCCAGTACTTC | CASSPNQETQYF
TRBJ2-1 | . | TRBV6-1 | . | TGTGCCAGCCGAAGAAACTATGAGCAGTTCTTC | CASRRNYEQFF
TRBJ1-3 | . | TRBV29-1 | . | TGCAGCGTTGCGTCGGGCCCAAGCTCTGGAAACACCATATATTTT | CSVASGPSSGNTIYF
TRBJ2-1 | . | TRBV11-2 | . | TGTGCCAGCAGCTTAGACAGGGGCGCCTACAATGAGCAGTTCTTC | CASSLDRGAYNEQFF
TRBJ2-3 | . | TRBV2 | . | TGTGCCAGCAGTGAGTCCCCCGATACGCAGTATTTT | CASSESPDTQYF
TRBJ1-5 | . | TRBV5-6 | . | TGTGCCAGCAGCTTGGGCCAGGGTGGGCAGCCCCAGCATTTT | CASSLGQGGQPQHF